The 10 T cell receptor beta chains below were found in one sample sequenced in a study of beta chain features in type 1 diabetes. Sequencing targeted expressed TCRB transcripts, as all isolated RNA had been reverse transcribed. The protocol was immunoSEQ multiplex PCR, while the TCRdb copy is restricted to in-frame clones and leaves out a portion. The sample yields some 270,000 clones, around 7.8% seen once. Specimen: central memory CD4+ T cells from blood. The receptors derive from a woman aged 18-29 years in good health.

This clone was found a few times. The chain uses TRBV5-1 and TRBJ1-1, with 7 bases matching TRBD1. Losses at the gene ends were 4 bases for V and 2 bases for J; bases not matched to a gene: 5. The CDR3 runs 14 residues. Germline lookup yields CDR1 SGHRS and CDR2 YFSETQ. CDR3 residues: CASSRTGVNTEAFF. CDR3 DNA: TGCGCCAGCAGCCGAACAGGGGTCAACACTGAAGCTTTCTTT.

This clone was seen only a few times. The chain carries TRBV7-2 and TRBJ2-7; D is perhaps TRBD1 or TRBD2 (6 bases each). Deletions cut 5 bases from V and 7 bases from J, with 21 bases between. This CDR3 is built from 15 residues. Germline-derived CDR1 and CDR2 are SGHTA and FQGNSA. CDR3: CASSVLQGVGGEQYF. The CDR3 nucleotides read TGTGCCAGCAGCGTACTACAGGGCGTCGGGGGAGAGCAGTACTTC.

This sequence joins TRBV2 and TRBJ2-5; 10 bases align to TRBD1. CDR1 is SNHLY, CDR2 FYNNEI, per germline. The J segment lost 5 bases and the V segment lost 6 bases, leaving 3 bases of the junction unmatched. The length of the CDR3 is 13 residues. CDR3 sequence reads: CASRVDRGETQYF. CDR3 coding DNA: TGTGCCAGCAGAGTGGACAGGGGGGAGACCCAGTACTTC.

The chain couples TRBV7-3 to TRBJ2-3, with 7 bases lining up with TRBD2. Germline lookup yields CDR1 SGHTA and CDR2 FQGTGA. Losses at the gene ends were 5 bases for V and 3 bases for J; bases not matched to a gene: 8. The CDR3 consists of 15 residues. The CDR3 spells CASSLGLAGTDTQYF. The CDR3 DNA sequence: TGTGCCAGCAGCCTCGGTTTAGCGGGTACAGATACGCAGTATTTT.

In regard to this clone: An end of the junction does not agree with germline; a read error may underlie this. This chain connects TRBV30 to TRBJ1-5, with unresolved D. From germline, CDR1 is GTSNPN and CDR2 SVGIG (reference sequence). The CDR3 is made up of 14 amino acids. The CDR3 reads CAWSPRGSTQPQHF. CDR3 DNA: TGTGCCTGGAGTCCACGAGGGAGCACTCAGCCCCAGCATTTT.

By frequency in the sample, this clone is medium-sized. V gene TRBV11-2 combines with J gene TRBJ2-1; 13 bases fit TRBD2. This CDR3 has 15 residues. From germline, CDR1 is SGHAT and CDR2 FQNNGV. J lost 8 bases, V lost 4 bases, and 5 bases had no gene match. In DNA form, the CDR3 reads TGTGCCAGCAGCTCCCGACTAGCGGGAGGACATGAGCAGTTCTTC. Protein: CASSSRLAGGHEQFF.

The chain links TRBV7-7 to TRBJ2-3, with 7 bases aligning to TRBD1. The germline V gene has CDR1 SSHAT and CDR2 FNYEAQ (reference sequence). The length of the CDR3 is 14 residues. Germline trimming cut 2 bases from V and 6 bases from J; bases unmatched to any gene: 5. The CDR3 reads CASSLRADRDTQYF. The CDR3 bases are TGTGCCAGCAGCTTAAGAGCGGACAGGGATACGCAGTATTTT.

This clone was observed at least ten times. The CDR3 nucleotides are TGTGCCAGCACCGTTAGAGAGACCCAGTACTTC. It codes for CASTVRETQYF. The chain recombines TRBV25-1 with TRBJ2-5; D unresolved. Germline V gene lookup returns CDR1 MGHDK and CDR2 SYGVNS. V lost 7 bases, J lost 4 bases, and 7 bases lay in between. The CDR3 consists of 11 residues.

This clone was detected a few times. The V gene is TRBV7-2, the J gene TRBJ2-7; unclear D gene. V was shortened by 9 bases and J by 1 base, with 13 bases between the two germline ends. The CDR3 runs to 13 residues. Per germline, CDR1 SGHTA and CDR2 FQGNSA. This CDR3 is CASSALGSYEQYV. As DNA, the CDR3 is TGTGCCAGTTCCGCCCTAGGATCCTACGAGCAGTACGTC.

This clone was observed at least ten times. The gene calls are TRBV5-1 and TRBJ1-4, with unresolved D. With 4 bases removed from V and 5 bases from J, the gap between germline ends came to 15 bases. This CDR3 contains 15 residues. Germline V gives CDR1 SGHRS, CDR2 YFSETQ. The CDR3 DNA reads TGCGCCAGCAGCCGGCGGACTTTGGGGAATGAAAAACTGTTTTTT. Amino acid sequence: CASSRRTLGNEKLFF.